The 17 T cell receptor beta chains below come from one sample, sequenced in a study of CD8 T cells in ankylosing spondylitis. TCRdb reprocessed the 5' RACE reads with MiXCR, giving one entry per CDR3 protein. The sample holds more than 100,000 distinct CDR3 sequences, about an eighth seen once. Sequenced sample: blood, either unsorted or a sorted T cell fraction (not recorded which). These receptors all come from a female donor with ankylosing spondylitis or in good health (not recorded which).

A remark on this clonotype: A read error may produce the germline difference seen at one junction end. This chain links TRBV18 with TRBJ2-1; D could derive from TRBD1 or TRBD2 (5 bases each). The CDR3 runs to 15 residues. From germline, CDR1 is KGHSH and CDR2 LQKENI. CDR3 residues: CPSSLPLGGYIEQFF. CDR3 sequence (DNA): TGTCCCAGCTCACTACCCCTTGGGGGTTACATTGAGCAGTTCTTC.

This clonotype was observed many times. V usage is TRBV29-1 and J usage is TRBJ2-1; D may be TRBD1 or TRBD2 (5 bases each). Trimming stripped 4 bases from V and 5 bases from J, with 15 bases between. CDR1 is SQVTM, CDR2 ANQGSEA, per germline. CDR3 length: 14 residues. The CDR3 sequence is CSVGGSVGHNEQFF. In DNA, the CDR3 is TGCAGCGTTGGAGGTAGCGTGGGGCACAATGAGCAGTTCTTC.

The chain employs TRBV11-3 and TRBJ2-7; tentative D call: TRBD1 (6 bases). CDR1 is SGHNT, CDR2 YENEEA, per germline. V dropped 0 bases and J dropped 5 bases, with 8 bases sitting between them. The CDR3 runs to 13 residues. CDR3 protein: CASSLDRGHEQYF. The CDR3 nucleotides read TGTGCCAGCAGCTTAGACAGGGGACACGAGCAGTACTTC.

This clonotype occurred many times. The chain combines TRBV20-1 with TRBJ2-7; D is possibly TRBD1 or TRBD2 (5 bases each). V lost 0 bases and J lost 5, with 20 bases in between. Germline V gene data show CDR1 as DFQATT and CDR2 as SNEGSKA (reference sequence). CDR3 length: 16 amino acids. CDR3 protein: CSARDGGSRAFNEQYF. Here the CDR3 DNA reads TGCAGTGCTAGAGATGGAGGAAGCAGGGCTTTCAACGAGCAGTACTTC.

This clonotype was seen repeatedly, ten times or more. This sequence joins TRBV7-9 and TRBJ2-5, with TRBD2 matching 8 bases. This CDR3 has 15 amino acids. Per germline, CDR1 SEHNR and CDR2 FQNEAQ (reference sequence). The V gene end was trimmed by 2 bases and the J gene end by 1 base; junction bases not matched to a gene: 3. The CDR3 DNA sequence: TGTGCCAGCAGCTTAATAGGACTAGCCCAAGAGACCCAGTACTTC. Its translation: CASSLIGLAQETQYF.

The CDR3 DNA is TGCGCCAGCAGTGAGTCATCCCAGGCCCTAGGCACAGATACGCAGTATTTT. Residues: CASSESSQALGTDTQYF. The rearrangement uses TRBV10-2 and TRBJ2-3; no firm D call. Germline CDR1 WSHSY, CDR2 SAAADI. The CDR3 contains 17 residues. V was pared by 0 bases and J by 1 base, with 14 bases between.

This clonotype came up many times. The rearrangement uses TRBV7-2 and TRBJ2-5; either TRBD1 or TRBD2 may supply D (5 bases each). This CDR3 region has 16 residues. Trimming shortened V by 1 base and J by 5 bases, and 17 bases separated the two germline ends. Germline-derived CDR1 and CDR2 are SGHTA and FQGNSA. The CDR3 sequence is CASSLVRGPPWETQYF. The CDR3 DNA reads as TGTGCCAGCAGCTTAGTTCGGGGACCTCCTTGGGAGACCCAGTACTTC.

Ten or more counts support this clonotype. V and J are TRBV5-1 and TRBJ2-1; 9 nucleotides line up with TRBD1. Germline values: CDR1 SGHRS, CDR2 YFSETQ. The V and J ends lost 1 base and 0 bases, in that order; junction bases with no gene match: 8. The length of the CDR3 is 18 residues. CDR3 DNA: TGCGCCAGCAGCTTGCGGACAGGGGTCCAAAGCTCCTACAATGAGCAGTTCTTC. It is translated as CASSLRTGVQSSYNEQFF.

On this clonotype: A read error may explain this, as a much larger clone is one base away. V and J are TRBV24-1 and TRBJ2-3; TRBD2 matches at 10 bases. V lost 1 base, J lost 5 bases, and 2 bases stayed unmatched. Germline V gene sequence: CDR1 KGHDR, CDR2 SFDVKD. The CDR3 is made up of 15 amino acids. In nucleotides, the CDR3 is TGTGCCACCAGTGATTTAGCTAGCGGGAGAGATACGCAGTATTTT. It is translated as CATSDLASGRDTQYF.

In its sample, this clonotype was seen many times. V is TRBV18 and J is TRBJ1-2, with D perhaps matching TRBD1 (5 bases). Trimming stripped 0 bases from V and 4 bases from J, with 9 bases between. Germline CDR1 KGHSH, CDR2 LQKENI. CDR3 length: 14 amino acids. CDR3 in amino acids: CASSPPAGRYGYTF. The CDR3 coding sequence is TGTGCCAGCTCACCACCGGCAGGGCGCTATGGCTACACCTTC.

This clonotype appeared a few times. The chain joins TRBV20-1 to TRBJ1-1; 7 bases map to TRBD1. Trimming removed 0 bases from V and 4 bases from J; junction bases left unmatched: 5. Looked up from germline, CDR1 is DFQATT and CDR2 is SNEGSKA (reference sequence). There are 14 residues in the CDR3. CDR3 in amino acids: CSAREADRITEAFF. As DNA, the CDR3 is TGCAGTGCTAGAGAGGCGGACAGGATCACTGAAGCTTTCTTT.

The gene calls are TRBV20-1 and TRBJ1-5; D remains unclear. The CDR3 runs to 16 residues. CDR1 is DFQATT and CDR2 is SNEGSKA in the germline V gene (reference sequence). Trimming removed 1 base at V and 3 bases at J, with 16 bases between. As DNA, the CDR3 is TGCAGTGCTAGAGCTCTCGGGAGGACGAACAATCAGCCCCAGCATTTT. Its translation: CSARALGRTNNQPQHF.

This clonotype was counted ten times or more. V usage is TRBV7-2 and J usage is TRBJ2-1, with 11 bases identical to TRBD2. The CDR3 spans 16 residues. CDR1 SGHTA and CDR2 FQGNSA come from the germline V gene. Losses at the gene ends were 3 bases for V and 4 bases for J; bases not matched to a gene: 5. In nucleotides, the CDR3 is TGTGCCAGCAGCTTTTTAGCGGGGGGGGATTACAATGAGCAGTTCTTC. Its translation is CASSFLAGGDYNEQFF. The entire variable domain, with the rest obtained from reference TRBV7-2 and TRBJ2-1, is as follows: GAGVSQSPSNKVTEKGKDVELRCDPISGHTALYWYRQSLGQGLEFLIYFQGNSAPDKSGLPSDRFSAERTGGSVSTLTIQRTQQEDSAVYLCASSFLAGGDYNEQFFGPGTRLTVL.

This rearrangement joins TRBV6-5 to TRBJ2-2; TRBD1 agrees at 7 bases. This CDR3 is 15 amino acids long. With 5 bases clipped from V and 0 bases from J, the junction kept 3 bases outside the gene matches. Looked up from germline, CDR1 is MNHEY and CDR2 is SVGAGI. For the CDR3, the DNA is TGTGCCAGCAGTCACAGGGGTGCGAACACCGGGGAGCTGTTTTTT. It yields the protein CASSHRGANTGELFF.

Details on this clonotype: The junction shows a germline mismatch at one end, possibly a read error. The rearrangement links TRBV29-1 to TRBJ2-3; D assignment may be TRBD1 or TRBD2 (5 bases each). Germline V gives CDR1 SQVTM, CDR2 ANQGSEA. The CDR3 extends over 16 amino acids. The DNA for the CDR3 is TGCAGCGTCGAAGGCCTCCGGGACCAGAGCACAGATACGCAGTATTTT. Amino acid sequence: CSVEGLRDQSTDTQYF.

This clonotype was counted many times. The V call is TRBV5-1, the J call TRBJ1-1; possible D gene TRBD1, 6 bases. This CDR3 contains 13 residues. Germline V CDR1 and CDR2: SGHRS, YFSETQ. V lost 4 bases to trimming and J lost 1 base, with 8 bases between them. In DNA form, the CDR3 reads TGCGCCAGCAGCCCGGGACAGAACACTGAAGCTTTCTTT. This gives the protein CASSPGQNTEAFF.

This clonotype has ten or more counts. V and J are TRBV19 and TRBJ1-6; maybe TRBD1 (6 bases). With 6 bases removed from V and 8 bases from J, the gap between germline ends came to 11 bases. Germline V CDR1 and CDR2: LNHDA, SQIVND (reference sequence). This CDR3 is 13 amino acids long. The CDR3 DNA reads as TGTGCCAGTAGAGACAGGAGGGATTCACCCCTCCACTTT. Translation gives CASRDRRDSPLHF.